A single sample is the source of the 29 T cell receptor beta chains below, sequenced in a study of T-cell reconstitution after alpha-beta-depleted transplantation in children. Unique molecular identifiers were incorporated into the prepared TCRbeta library. Using its own MiXCR run on the PCR reads, TCRdb lists one record per CDR3 protein. This sample has hundreds of thousands of distinct CDR3 sequences, with under 15% found just once. The starting material was PBMCs, mostly from graft donor cells, obtained 360 days after TCRalphabeta/CD19-depleted stem cell transplant. The source of these receptors is a male patient between 10 and 17 years old who had a stem cell transplant for acute myeloid leukemia, so the T cells may come from the graft donor.

There are many counts of this clonotype. The chain combines TRBV12-3 or TRBV12-4 with TRBJ1-5; TRBD1 agrees at 8 bases. With V trimmed by 6 bases and J by 4 bases, 5 bases remained unmatched. The CDR3 sequence is 14 residues long. The CDR3, as DNA: TGTGCCAGCAGAGGGACAGGAGATAATCAGCCCCAGCATTTT. This translates into CASRGTGDNQPQHF.

This clonotype was recorded only once. A much larger clone is a single base away; this may be a read error. The chain has TRBV4-3 and TRBJ2-1; D is uncertain. This CDR3 is built from 14 residues. Germline CDR1 LGHNA, CDR2 YSLEER. The CDR3, as DNA: TGCGCCAGCAGCCAAGAACGGATCTTCAATGAGCGGTTCTTC. Translation gives CASSQERIFNERFF.

V usage is TRBV10-3 and J usage is TRBJ2-3; D uncertain. The CDR3 loop spans 14 amino acids. The germline gives CDR1 ENHRY, CDR2 SYGVKD. V shed 6 bases and J shed 5 bases, with 15 bases lying between them. CDR3 sequence: CAIRAIFLEDTQYF. In nucleotides, the CDR3 is TGTGCCATCAGAGCCATATTTTTGGAAGATACGCAGTATTTT.

This clonotype was seen only a few times. The rearrangement uses TRBV4-3 and TRBJ2-1, with D perhaps TRBD2 (6 bases). The germline gives CDR1 LGHNA, CDR2 YSLEER. The CDR3 has 18 amino acids. The V end was cut by 0 bases, the J end by 6 bases, with 21 bases between. The CDR3 coding sequence is TGCGCCAGCAGCCAAGACCCTTGGACATCCCCCGGGGGCAATGAGCAGTTCTTC. It yields the protein CASSQDPWTSPGGNEQFF.

This clonotype appeared a few times. The chain employs TRBV28 and TRBJ2-1; the match to TRBD2 covers 14 bases. Germline-derived CDR1 and CDR2 are MDHEN and SYDVKM. The CDR3 runs 16 residues. J gave up 15 bases and V 5 bases, and 15 bases lay outside the gene matches. The CDR3 region is CASSISGTSGSFGRFF. As DNA, the CDR3 is TGTGCCAGCAGTATATCCGGGACTAGCGGGAGTTTTGGACGGTTCTTC.

The chain carries TRBV7-6 and TRBJ1-4; the D is unclear. CDR3 length: 14 residues. Germline values: CDR1 SGHVS, CDR2 FNYEAQ. V gave up 7 bases and J gave up 5 bases, with 14 bases separating them. CDR3 region: CASTRRANNEKLFF. The CDR3 nucleotides are TGTGCCAGCACCCGGAGAGCAAACAATGAAAAACTGTTTTTT.

This chain uses TRBV10-2 with TRBJ1-5, with TRBD1 matching 7 bases. Losses at the gene ends were 0 bases for V and 7 bases for J; bases not matched to a gene: 3. The CDR3 has 14 amino acids. CDR1 is WSHSY and CDR2 is SAAADI in the germline V gene. CDR3 in DNA: TGCGCCAGCAGTGAGTCGGGAGGGGGCCAGCCCCAGCATTTT. Translation gives CASSESGGGQPQHF.

The rearrangement links TRBV4-3 to TRBJ2-1; TRBD2 agrees at 12 bases. Germline CDR1 reads LGHNA; CDR2 reads YSLEER. J was trimmed by 7 bases and V by 2 bases; bases with no gene match: 12. The CDR3 runs 18 residues. CDR3 DNA: TGCGCCAGCAGCCAAATCCGACTAGCGGGAGTATCGGAGAATGAGCAGTTCTTC. It codes for CASSQIRLAGVSENEQFF.

This clonotype has a count of ten or more. V usage is TRBV28 and J usage is TRBJ2-5, with D perhaps TRBD2 (5 bases). V lost 5 bases and J lost 5, with 18 bases in between. Germline V gene lookup returns CDR1 MDHEN and CDR2 SYDVKM. This CDR3 has 15 amino acids. DNA of the CDR3: TGTGCCAGCAGTCCAATGGCGAGGGTTGGGGAGACCCAGTACTTC. Translation: CASSPMARVGETQYF.

This clonotype was recorded a few times. At one boundary the junction diverges from the germline segment, which might be a read error. This chain joins TRBV28 and TRBJ2-2; 8 bases are a match to TRBD2. In germline, CDR1 is MDHEN, CDR2 SYDVKM. The CDR3 has 16 residues. The chain's CDR3 is CASSPRGSGSAGDLFF. DNA of the CDR3: TGTGCCAGCAGTCCTCGCGGCAGCGGGAGTGCCGGGGACCTGTTTTTT.

The rearrangement joins TRBV28 to TRBJ1-2; D gene ambiguous. The CDR3 totals 15 residues. Trimming shortened V by 5 bases and J by 4 bases, and 17 bases separated the two germline ends. Germline values: CDR1 MDHEN, CDR2 SYDVKM. The CDR3 reads CASSLQAIKSYGYTF. The CDR3 DNA sequence: TGTGCCAGCAGTCTCCAGGCGATAAAGTCCTATGGCTACACCTTC.

The CDR3, as DNA: TGTGCCAGCAGTGACAGGGTTGGAGATCAGCCCCAGCATTTT. This gives the protein CASSDRVGDQPQHF. The chain is built from TRBV6-4 and TRBJ1-5, with no clear D. V was pared by 2 bases and J by 5 bases, with 10 bases between. Germline CDR1 and CDR2: MRHNA and SNTAGT. The CDR3 spans 14 residues.

This clonotype was seen a handful of times. The V call is TRBV7-2, the J call TRBJ2-7; D gene ambiguous. CDR3 length equals 13 residues. Germline V gives CDR1 SGHTA, CDR2 FQGNSA. Trimming took off 1 base at V and 3 bases at J, with 7 bases between the two ends. CDR3: CASSLVRRYEQYF. The CDR3 DNA reads as TGTGCCAGCAGCTTAGTTAGACGCTACGAGCAGTACTTC.

This chain uses TRBV5-1 with TRBJ1-2, with a tentative D call TRBD1 (5 bases). The V end was cut by 4 bases, the J end by 5 bases, with 6 bases between. The CDR3 covers 11 residues. Germline CDR1 SGHRS, CDR2 YFSETQ. CDR3 bases: TGCGCCAGCAGCCGGGGGTATGGCTACACCTTC. Its translation is CASSRGYGYTF. Full variable domain (missing parts from reference TRBV5-1 and TRBJ1-2): KAGVTQTPRYLIKTRGQQVTLSCSPISGHRSVSWYQQTPGQGLQFLFEYFSETQRNKGNFPGRFSGRQFSNSRSEMNVSTLELGDSALYLCASSRGYGYTFGSGTRLTVV.

The J gene is TRBJ2-2, the V gene TRBV7-3; a possible D gene is TRBD1 (5 bases). Germline V gene sequence: CDR1 SGHTA, CDR2 FQGTGA. CDR3 length: 14 amino acids. Trimming shortened V by 3 bases and J by 5 bases, and 10 bases separated the two germline ends. CDR3 nucleotide sequence: TGTGCCAGCAGCTTCCTGGGGCCAACCGGGGAGCTGTTTTTT. As protein: CASSFLGPTGELFF.

The sample holds one count of this clonotype. The genes are TRBV5-8 and TRBJ2-2, with 14 bases identical to TRBD2. The V gene end was trimmed by 0 bases and the J gene end by 6 bases; junction bases not matched to a gene: 4. Germline CDR1 is SGHTS and CDR2 is YDEGEE. The CDR3 is made up of 17 amino acids. Written as DNA, the CDR3 is TGTGCCAGCAGCTTGGCCCCGGGACTAGCGGGAGCCGGGGAGCTGTTTTTT. Protein product: CASSLAPGLAGAGELFF. Full variable domain (outside the CDR3, taken from reference TRBV5-8 and TRBJ2-2): EAGVTQSPTHLIKTRGQQATLRCSPISGHTSVYWYQQALGLGLQFLLWYDEGEERNRGNFPPRFSGRQFPNYSSELNVNALELEDSALYLCASSLAPGLAGAGELFFGEGSRLTVL.

This clonotype has only a few counts. The rearrangement links TRBV20-1 to TRBJ2-5; D call uncertain. The CDR3 is made up of 13 amino acids. V was cut by 8 bases and J by 0 bases, with 13 bases left in between. CDR1 is DFQATT and CDR2 is SNEGSKA in the germline V gene (reference sequence). The CDR3 DNA reads TGCAGTCTTCCGCAGGCGGACCAAGAGACCCAGTACTTC. Translating it yields CSLPQADQETQYF.

This clonotype was observed a few times. This chain links TRBV12-3 or TRBV12-4 with TRBJ2-1; D unresolved. V lost 4 bases to trimming and J lost 10 bases, with 11 bases between them. CDR3 length equals 12 residues. The CDR3 bases are TGTGCCAGCAGTTACTCAGAGTGGGAGCAGTTCTTC. Translation: CASSYSEWEQFF.

The chain recombines TRBV20-1 with TRBJ2-1, with 8 bases fitting TRBD2. Per germline, CDR1 DFQATT and CDR2 SNEGSKA (reference sequence). The CDR3 has 18 amino acids. The V and J ends lost 0 bases and 4 bases, in that order; junction bases with no gene match: 14. CDR3 sequence reads: CSAREVGWEREIYNEQFF. CDR3 in DNA: TGCAGTGCTAGAGAGGTTGGGTGGGAGCGGGAGATTTACAATGAGCAGTTCTTC.

This clonotype was seen repeatedly, ten times or more. The chain has TRBV20-1 and TRBJ2-7; 8 nucleotides align to TRBD2. Germline V gene sequence: CDR1 DFQATT, CDR2 SNEGSKA (reference sequence). The CDR3 spans 12 residues. CDR3 residues: CRGGTRLHEQYF. The CDR3, as DNA: TGCAGGGGCGGGACTAGACTACACGAGCAGTACTTC.

This chain connects TRBV20-1 to TRBJ1-6; 10 bases agree with TRBD1. With V trimmed by 6 bases and J by 10 bases, 6 bases remained unmatched. The CDR3 extends over 13 amino acids. CDR1 and CDR2 from the germline V gene are DFQATT and SNEGSKA (reference sequence). DNA of the CDR3: TGCAGTGCAACCGGGACAGGGGTATCACCCCTCCACTTT. This codes for CSATGTGVSPLHF.

In its sample, this clonotype was seen many times. The chain carries TRBV29-1 and TRBJ2-2; 7 bases are a match to TRBD2. The CDR3 has 17 amino acids. Looked up from germline, CDR1 is SQVTM and CDR2 is ANQGSEA. Trimming at V came to 1 base and at J to 3 bases, leaving 11 bases not matched to a gene. The CDR3 bases are TGCAGCGTTGAAGTCTTCGCGGGAGTAACTCACACCGGGGAGCTGTTTTTT. As protein: CSVEVFAGVTHTGELFF.

V gene TRBV20-1 combines with J gene TRBJ2-2; weak D call: TRBD2 (5 bases). V gave up 5 bases and J gave up 7 bases, with 14 bases separating them. The CDR3 loop spans 13 amino acids. Germline loops: CDR1 DFQATT, CDR2 SNEGSKA (reference sequence). The CDR3 DNA follows: TGCAGTGCTGCGGGTCCCGGGGACGGGGAGCTGTTTTTT. Protein: CSAAGPGDGELFF.

This clonotype was observed a handful of times. This sequence joins TRBV10-3 and TRBJ2-7, with D hard to call. Germline V gene data show CDR1 as ENHRY and CDR2 as SYGVKD. CDR3 size: 12 residues. Trimming took off 5 bases at V and 5 bases at J, with 10 bases between the two ends. The CDR3 sequence: CAISQLGHEQYF. CDR3 bases: TGTGCCATCAGTCAACTTGGGCACGAGCAGTACTTC.

This clonotype was seen ten or more times. The V and J genes are TRBV10-3 and TRBJ2-1; 8 positions match TRBD1. Germline CDR1 reads ENHRY; CDR2 reads SYGVKD. The CDR3 is made up of 12 amino acids. Trimming cost V 8 bases and J 6 bases; bases outside gene matches: 3. The CDR3 DNA reads as TGTGCCATCGGCGGACAGGGCAATGAGCAGTTCTTC. It specifies CAIGGQGNEQFF.

The V gene is TRBV20-1, the J gene TRBJ2-2; 8 nucleotides agree with TRBD2. Germline V gives CDR1 DFQATT, CDR2 SNEGSKA (reference sequence). Trimming at V came to 3 bases and at J to 0 bases, leaving 3 bases not matched to a gene. The CDR3 length is 15 residues. CDR3 nucleotide sequence: TGCAGTGCTAGTAAGGGACTAGCGAACACCGGGGAGCTGTTTTTT. Its protein product is CSASKGLANTGELFF.

This chain joins TRBV6-2 or TRBV6-3 and TRBJ2-1; 8 bases are shared with TRBD1. V dropped 5 bases and J dropped 8; count of bases not matched to a gene: 11. Per germline, CDR1 MNHEY and CDR2 SVGEGT. The CDR3 totals 15 residues. The CDR3 bases are TGTGCCAGCAGTACCCCTCGGACAGGGAGAGATGAGCAGTTCTTC. Amino acid sequence: CASSTPRTGRDEQFF.

The chain's CDR3 is CASSVEAGTGYEQYF. CDR3 sequence (DNA): TGTGCCAGCAGCGTAGAGGCGGGAACAGGCTACGAGCAGTACTTC. This sequence joins TRBV9 and TRBJ2-7; a weak D match, TRBD2 (6 bases). In germline, CDR1 is SGDLS, CDR2 YYNGEE. This CDR3 has 15 amino acids. With 0 bases removed from V and 3 bases from J, the gap between germline ends came to 13 bases.

This clonotype was seen ten or more times. The chain links TRBV29-1 to TRBJ1-1, with D perhaps matching TRBD1 (6 bases). Germline values: CDR1 SQVTM, CDR2 ANQGSEA. Deletions cut 7 bases from V and 0 bases from J, with 15 bases between. This CDR3 has 14 residues. The CDR3 here is CSGDQGPLNTEAFF. The CDR3 DNA is TGCAGCGGTGATCAGGGGCCTCTGAACACTGAAGCTTTCTTT.